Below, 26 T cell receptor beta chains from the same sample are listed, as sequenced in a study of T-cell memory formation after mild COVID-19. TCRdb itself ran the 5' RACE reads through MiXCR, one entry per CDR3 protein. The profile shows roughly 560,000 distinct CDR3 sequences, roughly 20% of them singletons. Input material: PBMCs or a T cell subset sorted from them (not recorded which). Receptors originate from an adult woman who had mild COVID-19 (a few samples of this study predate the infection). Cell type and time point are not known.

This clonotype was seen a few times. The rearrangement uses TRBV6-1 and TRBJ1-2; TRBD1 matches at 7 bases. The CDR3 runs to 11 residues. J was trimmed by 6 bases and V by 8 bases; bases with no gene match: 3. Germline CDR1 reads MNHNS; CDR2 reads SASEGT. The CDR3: CASAGGDGYTF. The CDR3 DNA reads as TGTGCCAGCGCAGGGGGGGATGGCTACACCTTC.

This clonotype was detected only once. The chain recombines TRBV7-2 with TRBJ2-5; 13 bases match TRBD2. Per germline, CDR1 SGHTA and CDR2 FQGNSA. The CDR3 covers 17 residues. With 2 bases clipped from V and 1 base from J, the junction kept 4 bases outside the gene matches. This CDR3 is CASSLIRTSGGQETQYF. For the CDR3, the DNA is TGTGCCAGCAGCTTAATAAGGACTAGCGGGGGCCAAGAGACCCAGTACTTC.

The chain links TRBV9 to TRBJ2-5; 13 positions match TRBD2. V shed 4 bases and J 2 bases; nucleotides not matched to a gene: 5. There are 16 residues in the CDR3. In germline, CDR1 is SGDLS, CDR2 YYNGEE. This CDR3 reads CASSPRLAGGQETQYF. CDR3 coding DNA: TGTGCCAGCAGCCCACGACTAGCGGGAGGACAAGAGACCCAGTACTTC.

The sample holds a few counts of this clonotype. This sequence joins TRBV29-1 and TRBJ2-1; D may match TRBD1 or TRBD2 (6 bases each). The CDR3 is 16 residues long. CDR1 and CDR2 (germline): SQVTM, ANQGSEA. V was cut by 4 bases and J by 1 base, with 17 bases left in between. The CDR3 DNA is TGCAGCGTTGGGGGGGCGCCAGGCAGGTCCTACAATGAGCAGTTCTTC. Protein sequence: CSVGGAPGRSYNEQFF.

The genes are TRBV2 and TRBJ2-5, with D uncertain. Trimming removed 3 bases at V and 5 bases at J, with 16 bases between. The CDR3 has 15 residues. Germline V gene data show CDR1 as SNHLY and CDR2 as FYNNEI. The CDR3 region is CASSDAVGRTETQYF. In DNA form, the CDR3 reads TGTGCCAGCAGTGATGCAGTCGGGCGGACGGAGACCCAGTACTTC.

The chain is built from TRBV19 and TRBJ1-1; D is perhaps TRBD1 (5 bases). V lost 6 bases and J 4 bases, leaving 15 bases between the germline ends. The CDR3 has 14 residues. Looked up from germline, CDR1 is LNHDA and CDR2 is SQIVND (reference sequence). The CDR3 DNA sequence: TGTGCCAGTAGGGCCCGTGGGGGGAGCACTGAAGCTTTCTTT. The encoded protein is CASRARGGSTEAFF.

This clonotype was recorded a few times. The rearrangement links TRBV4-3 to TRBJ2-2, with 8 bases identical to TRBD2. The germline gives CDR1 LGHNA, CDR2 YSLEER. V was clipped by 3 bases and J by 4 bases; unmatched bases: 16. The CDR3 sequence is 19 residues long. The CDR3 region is CASSQKRSLSLAVTGELFF. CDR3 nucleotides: TGCGCCAGCAGCCAGAAAAGGTCTTTATCACTAGCGGTCACCGGGGAGCTGTTTTTT.

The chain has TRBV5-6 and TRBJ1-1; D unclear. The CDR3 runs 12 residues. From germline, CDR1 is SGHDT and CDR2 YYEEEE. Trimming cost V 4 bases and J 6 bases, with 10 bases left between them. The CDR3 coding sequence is TGTGCCAGCAGCCGCGATCTGCCTGAAGCTTTCTTT. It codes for CASSRDLPEAFF.

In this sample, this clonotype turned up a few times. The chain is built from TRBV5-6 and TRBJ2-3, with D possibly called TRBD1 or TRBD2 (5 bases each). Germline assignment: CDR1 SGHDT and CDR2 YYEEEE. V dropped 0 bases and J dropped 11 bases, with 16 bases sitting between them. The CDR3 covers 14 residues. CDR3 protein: CASSLDVERGEQYF. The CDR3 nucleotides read TGTGCCAGCAGCTTGGACGTCGAAAGGGGAGAGCAGTATTTT.

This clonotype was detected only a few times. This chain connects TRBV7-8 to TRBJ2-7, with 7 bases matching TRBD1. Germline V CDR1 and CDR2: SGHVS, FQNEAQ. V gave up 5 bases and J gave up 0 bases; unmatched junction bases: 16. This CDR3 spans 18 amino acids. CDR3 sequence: CASSTHRDREWSSYEQYF. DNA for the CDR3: TGTGCCAGCAGCACGCACCGGGACAGAGAATGGAGCTCCTACGAGCAGTACTTC. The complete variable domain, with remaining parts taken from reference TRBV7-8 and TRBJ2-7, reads GAGVSQSPRYKVAKRGQDVALRCDPISGHVSLFWYQQALGQGPEFLTYFQNEAQLDKSGLPSDRFFAERPEGSVSTLKIQRTQQEDSAVYLCASSTHRDREWSSYEQYFGPGTRLTVT.

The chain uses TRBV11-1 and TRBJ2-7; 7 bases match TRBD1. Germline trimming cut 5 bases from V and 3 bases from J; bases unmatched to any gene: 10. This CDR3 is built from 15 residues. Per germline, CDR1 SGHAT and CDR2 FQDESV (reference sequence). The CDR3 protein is CASSQEGTDLYEQYF. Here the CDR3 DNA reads TGTGCCAGCAGCCAGGAAGGGACAGACCTCTACGAGCAGTACTTC.

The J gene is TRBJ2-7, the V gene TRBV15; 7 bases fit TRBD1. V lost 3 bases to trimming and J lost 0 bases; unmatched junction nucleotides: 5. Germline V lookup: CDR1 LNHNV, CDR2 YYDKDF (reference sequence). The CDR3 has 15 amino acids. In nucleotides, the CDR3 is TGTGCCACCAGCAGTGCCTCAGGGGGCTCCTACGAGCAGTACTTC. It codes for CATSSASGGSYEQYF.

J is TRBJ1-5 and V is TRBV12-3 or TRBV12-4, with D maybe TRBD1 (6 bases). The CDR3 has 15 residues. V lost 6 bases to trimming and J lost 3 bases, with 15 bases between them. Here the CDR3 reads CASSQHGGPNQPQHF. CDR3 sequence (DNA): TGTGCCAGCAGCCAACATGGGGGGCCCAATCAGCCCCAGCATTTT.

CDR3 nucleotide sequence: TGCGCCAGCAGCACTGGACACCCGAACACTGAAGCTTTCTTT. This codes for CASSTGHPNTEAFF. The rearrangement uses TRBV5-1 and TRBJ1-1; tentative D call: TRBD1 (5 bases). The V and J ends lost 4 bases and 1 base respectively, with 11 bases between them. CDR1 SGHRS and CDR2 YFSETQ come from the germline V gene. This CDR3 is built from 14 residues.

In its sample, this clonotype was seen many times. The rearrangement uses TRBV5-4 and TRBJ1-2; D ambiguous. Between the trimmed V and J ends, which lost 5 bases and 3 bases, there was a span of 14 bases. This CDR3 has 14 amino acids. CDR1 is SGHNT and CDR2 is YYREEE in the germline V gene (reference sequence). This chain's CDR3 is CASRLKGGDYGYTF. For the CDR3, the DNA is TGTGCCAGCAGGCTGAAGGGAGGCGACTATGGCTACACCTTC.

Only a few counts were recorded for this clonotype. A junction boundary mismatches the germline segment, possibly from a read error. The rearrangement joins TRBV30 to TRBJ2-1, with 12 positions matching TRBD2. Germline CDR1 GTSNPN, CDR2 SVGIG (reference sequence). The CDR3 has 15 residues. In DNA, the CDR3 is TGTGCCTGGAGTGGGCTAGCGGGGGGGTACAATCAGCAGTTCTTC. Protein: CAWSGLAGGYNQQFF. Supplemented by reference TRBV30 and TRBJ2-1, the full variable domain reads SQTIHQWPATLVQPVGSPLSLECTVEGTSNPNLYWYRQAAGRGLQLLFYSVGIGQISSEVPQNLSASRPQDRQFILSSKKLLLSDSGFYLCAWSGLAGGYNQQFFGPGTRLTVL.

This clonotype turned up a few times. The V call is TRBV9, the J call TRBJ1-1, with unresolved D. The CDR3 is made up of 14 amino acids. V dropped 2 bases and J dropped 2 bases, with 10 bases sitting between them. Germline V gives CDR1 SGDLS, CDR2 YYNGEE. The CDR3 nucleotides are TGTGCCAGCAGCGTGACAACGGCTAACACTGAAGCTTTCTTT. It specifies CASSVTTANTEAFF.

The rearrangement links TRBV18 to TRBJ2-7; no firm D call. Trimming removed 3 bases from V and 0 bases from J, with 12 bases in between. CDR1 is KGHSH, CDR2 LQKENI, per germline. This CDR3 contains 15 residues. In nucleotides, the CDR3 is TGTGCCAGCTCACCCTTGGGCACTAACTCCTACGAGCAGTACTTC. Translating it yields CASSPLGTNSYEQYF.

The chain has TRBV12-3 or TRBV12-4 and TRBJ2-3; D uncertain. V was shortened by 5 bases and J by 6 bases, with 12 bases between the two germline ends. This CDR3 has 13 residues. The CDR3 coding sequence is TGTGCCAGCAGTCGTAGACTCGGGGATACGCAGTATTTT. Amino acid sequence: CASSRRLGDTQYF.

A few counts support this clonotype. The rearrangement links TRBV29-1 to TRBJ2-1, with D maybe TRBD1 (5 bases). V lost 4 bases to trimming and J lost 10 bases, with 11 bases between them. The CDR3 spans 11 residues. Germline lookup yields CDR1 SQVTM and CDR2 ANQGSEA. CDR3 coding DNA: TGCAGCGTTGGCCCAGGGTACGAGCAGTTCTTC. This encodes CSVGPGYEQFF.

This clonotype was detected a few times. CDR3 nucleotide sequence: TGTGCCAGCAGTTTACACGCTAGCGGCGAGCAGTACTTC. Its protein is CASSLHASGEQYF. The chain employs TRBV12-3 or TRBV12-4 and TRBJ2-7; 7 nucleotides agree with TRBD2. The CDR3 sequence is 13 residues long. V lost 2 bases and J lost 6; bases outside the gene matches: 4.

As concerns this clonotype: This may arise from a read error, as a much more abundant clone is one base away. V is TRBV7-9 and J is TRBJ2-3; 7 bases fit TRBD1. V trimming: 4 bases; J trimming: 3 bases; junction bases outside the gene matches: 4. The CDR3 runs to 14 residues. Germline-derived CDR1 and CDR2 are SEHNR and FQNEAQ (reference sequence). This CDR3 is CASSSLTGTDTQYF. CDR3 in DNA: TGTGCCAGCAGCTCCCTGACAGGGACAGATACGCAGTATTTT.

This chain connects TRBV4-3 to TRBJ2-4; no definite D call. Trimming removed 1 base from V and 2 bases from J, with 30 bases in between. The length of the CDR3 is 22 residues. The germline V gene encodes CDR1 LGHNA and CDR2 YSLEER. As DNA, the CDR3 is TGCGCCAGCAGCCAAGCCGCTACATCCGTGCGTAGCCAAAAAGTATCCAAAAACATTCAGTACTTC. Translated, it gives CASSQAATSVRSQKVSKNIQYF.

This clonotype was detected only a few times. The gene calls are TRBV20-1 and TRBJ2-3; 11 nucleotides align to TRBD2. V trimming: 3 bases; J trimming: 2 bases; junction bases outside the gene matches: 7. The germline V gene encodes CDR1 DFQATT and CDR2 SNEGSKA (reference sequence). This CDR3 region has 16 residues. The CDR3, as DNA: TGCAGTGCTAGGGAACTACTAGCGGGGGTCACAGATACGCAGTATTTT. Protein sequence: CSARELLAGVTDTQYF.

CDR3 DNA sequence: TGTGCCTGGAGTTCTTTAGGGGAAAAACTGTTTTTT. Translated, it gives CAWSSLGEKLFF. The gene calls are TRBV30 and TRBJ1-4, with D uncertain. In germline, CDR1 is GTSNPN, CDR2 SVGIG (reference sequence). This CDR3 comprises 12 residues. The V end was cut by 2 bases, the J end by 8 bases, with 9 bases between. Supplemented by reference TRBV30 and TRBJ1-4, the full variable domain reads SQTIHQWPATLVQPVGSPLSLECTVEGTSNPNLYWYRQAAGRGLQLLFYSVGIGQISSEVPQNLSASRPQDRQFILSSKKLLLSDSGFYLCAWSSLGEKLFFGSGTQLSVL.

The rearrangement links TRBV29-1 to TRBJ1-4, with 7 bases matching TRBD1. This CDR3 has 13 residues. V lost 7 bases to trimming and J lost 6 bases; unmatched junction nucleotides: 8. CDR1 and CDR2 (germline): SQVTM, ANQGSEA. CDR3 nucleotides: TGCAGCGCCAAACAGGGGTCGGATGAAAAACTGTTTTTT. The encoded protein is CSAKQGSDEKLFF. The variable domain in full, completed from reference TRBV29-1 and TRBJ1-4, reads SAVISQKPSRDICQRGTSLTIQCQVDSQVTMMFWYRQQPGQSLTLIATANQGSEATYESGFVIDKFPISRPNLTFSTLTVSNMSPEDSSIYLCSAKQGSDEKLFFGSGTQLSVL.